This T cell receptor (beta chain) is from a study of blood T cells in healthy people across ages. Notes on the study in general: Diversity of TCR beta per million T cells declined in a roughly linear way with age.

This clonotype was counted only a few times. Antigen specificity is unknown. Germline V gene sequence: CDR1 SEHNR, CDR2 FQNEAQ (reference sequence). V lost 3 bases and J lost 6, with 9 bases in between. This CDR3 is 13 amino acids long. The authors ran a second PCR of about 7 to 11 cycles using a sample-barcoded 5' primer and a J-beta primer mix. The study obtained at least 3 million CDR3-containing paired-end reads from every sample. MiXCR, applied by TCRdb to the 5' RACE reads, yields one record per CDR3 protein. The table lists about 1.1 million distinct CDR3 sequences, roughly two fifths of them singletons. Total RNA amounts of at least 6 micrograms were extracted per sample.

The chain recombines TRBV7-9 with TRBJ1-5; D is unclear. Sequencing input: blood. The receptor was isolated from a young man in good health. In DNA form, the CDR3 reads TGTGCCAGCAGCTTTGGTGAGGTTCAGCCCCAGCATTTT. Translated: CASSFGEVQPQHF.